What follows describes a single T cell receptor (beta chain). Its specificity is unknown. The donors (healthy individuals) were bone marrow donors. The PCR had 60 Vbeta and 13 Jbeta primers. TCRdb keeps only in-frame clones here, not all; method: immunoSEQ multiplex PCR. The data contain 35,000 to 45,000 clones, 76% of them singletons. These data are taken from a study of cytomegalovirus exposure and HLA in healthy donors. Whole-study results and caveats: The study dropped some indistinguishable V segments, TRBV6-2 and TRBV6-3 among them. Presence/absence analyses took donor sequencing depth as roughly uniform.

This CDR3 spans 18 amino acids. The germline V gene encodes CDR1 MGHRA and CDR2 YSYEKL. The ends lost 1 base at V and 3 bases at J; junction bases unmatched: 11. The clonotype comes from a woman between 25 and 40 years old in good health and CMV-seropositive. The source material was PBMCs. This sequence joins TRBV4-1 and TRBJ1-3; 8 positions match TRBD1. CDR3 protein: CASSQGVARGQGGNTIYF. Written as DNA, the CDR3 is TGCGCCAGCAGCCAAGGGGTAGCCCGCGGACAGGGTGGAAACACCATATATTTT.